The 10 T cell receptor beta chains reported below all come from one sample, sequenced in a study of CD8 T cells in Susac syndrome. Reverse transcription of 0.5 to 1 ug RNA was performed with random hexamers. TCRdb re-called the immunoSEQ multiplex PCR reads through MiXCR, storing one row per CDR3 protein. The data show fewer than 200,000 distinct CDR3 sequences, about 94% seen once. Sequences were obtained from CD4+ T cells from PBMCs. These receptors came from a human donor in good health.

The V gene is TRBV5-1, the J gene TRBJ2-1; 7 positions match TRBD2. J gave up 1 base and V 0 bases, and 4 bases lay outside the gene matches. The CDR3 spans 16 residues. Per germline, CDR1 SGHRS and CDR2 YFSETQ. CDR3 region: CASSLAAGASYNEQFF. In DNA form, the CDR3 reads TGCGCCAGCAGCTTGGCGGCGGGAGCTTCCTACAATGAGCAGTTCTTC. Based on the CDR3 plus reference TRBV5-1 and TRBJ2-1, the full variable domain is KAGVTQTPRYLIKTRGQQVTLSCSPISGHRSVSWYQQTPGQGLQFLFEYFSETQRNKGNFPGRFSGRQFSNSRSEMNVSTLELGDSALYLCASSLAAGASYNEQFFGPGTRLTVL.

The chain links TRBV27 to TRBJ2-1; weak D call: TRBD2 (6 bases). The V end lost 6 bases, the J end lost 8 bases, and 20 bases lay between the germline ends. The CDR3 has 15 residues. Germline values: CDR1 MNHEY, CDR2 SMNVEV (reference sequence). The chain's CDR3 is CASSPGLATRDEQFF. CDR3 DNA sequence: TGTGCCAGCAGCCCGGGACTCGCCACCCGGGATGAGCAGTTCTTC.

The rearrangement links TRBV3-1 to TRBJ1-5, with 8 bases identical to TRBD1. The CDR3 spans 15 residues. V shed 1 base, J shed 4 bases, and the junction held 3 bases outside the gene matches. The germline V gene has CDR1 LGHDT and CDR2 YNNKEL (reference sequence). The CDR3 sequence is CASSQGTGRNQPQHF. The DNA of the CDR3 is TGTGCCAGCAGCCAAGGGACAGGGAGAAATCAGCCCCAGCATTTT.

The chain has TRBV10-3 and TRBJ2-2; tentatively, D is TRBD1 or TRBD2 (6 bases each). From germline, CDR1 is ENHRY and CDR2 SYGVKD. The V end was cut by 11 bases, the J end by 4 bases, with 17 bases between. This CDR3 is 14 amino acids long. The CDR3 nucleotides are TGTGCCCACGAACAGGGAGGAAGCACCGGGGAGCTGTTTTTT. Translating gives CAHEQGGSTGELFF.

The chain employs TRBV11-2 and TRBJ1-1; D may be TRBD1 (6 bases). Trimming left V 5 bases short and J 3 bases short, with 13 bases between. There are 14 residues in the CDR3. Germline CDR1 reads SGHAT; CDR2 reads FQNNGV. The CDR3 DNA reads TGTGCCAGCAGCGCCGGACAGTTGGACACTGAAGCTTTCTTT. Translation: CASSAGQLDTEAFF.

In DNA, the CDR3 is TGCAGTGCTATCAGTGGGGGTCAGCCCCAGCATTTT. It translates to CSAISGGQPQHF. This chain uses TRBV20-1 with TRBJ1-5; possible D gene TRBD1, 5 bases. Germline assignment: CDR1 DFQATT and CDR2 SNEGSKA (reference sequence). The CDR3 is 12 residues long. Deletions cut 4 bases from V and 6 bases from J, with 10 bases between.

The chain has TRBV4-2 and TRBJ2-1, with 8 nucleotides matching TRBD1. Looked up from germline, CDR1 is LGHNA and CDR2 is YNFKEQ. The CDR3 runs to 16 residues. V shed 2 bases, J shed 1 base, and the junction held 4 bases outside the gene matches. The CDR3 loop is CASSQSDRASYNEQFF. The CDR3 region has the DNA TGTGCCAGCAGCCAATCGGACAGGGCTTCCTACAATGAGCAGTTCTTC.

The CDR3 loop reads CASRRRAGGPYNEQFF. Written as DNA, the CDR3 is TGTGCCAGCAGGCGGAGAGCGGGAGGGCCATACAATGAGCAGTTCTTC. This chain joins TRBV5-6 and TRBJ2-1, with TRBD2 identical over 10 bases. J lost 4 bases, V lost 5 bases, and 9 bases had no gene match. The CDR3 length is 16 residues. Germline V CDR1 and CDR2: SGHDT, YYEEEE.

The CDR3 nucleotides read TGTGCCAGCAGCCAAGCGGGAGATCGGGAGACCCAGTACTTC. Translating gives CASSQAGDRETQYF. The rearrangement uses TRBV4-2 and TRBJ2-5, with TRBD2 as a possible D gene (6 bases). The germline V gene encodes CDR1 LGHNA and CDR2 YNFKEQ. CDR3 length equals 14 residues. Trimming cost V 1 base and J 5 bases, with 11 bases left between them.

This clonotype has only one observation. The rearrangement links TRBV2 to TRBJ1-2, with TRBD1 as a possible D gene (6 bases). Germline V lookup: CDR1 SNHLY, CDR2 FYNNEI. This CDR3 has 16 amino acids. Trimming took 6 bases from V and 4 from J, leaving 21 bases between them. The CDR3 region has the DNA TGTGCCAGCAGGAGGGGGGTGGAGGGCCTGATCTATGGCTACACCTTC. Protein: CASRRGVEGLIYGYTF. Combining the CDR3 with reference TRBV2 and TRBJ1-2 gives the whole variable domain EPEVTQTPSHQVTQMGQEVILRCVPISNHLYFYWYRQILGQKVEFLVSFYNNEISEKSEIFDDQFSVERPDGSNFTLKIRSTKLEDSAMYFCASRRGVEGLIYGYTFGSGTRLTVV.